This entry lists 24 T cell receptor beta chains sequenced from one sample in a study of blood T cell repertoires in COVID-19 (TCRdb year 2020). The method behind the library was the immunoSEQ multiplex PCR assay. TCRdb limited this immuneACCESS table to in-frame rearrangements with V and J called. A share of clones is missing; checked studies link under half to unresolved V genes, and the rest is unexplained. The sample yields 100,000 to 120,000 clones; 82% were counted once. The top ten hold 16% of the sample. Specimen: peripheral blood. The receptors shown here come from a woman in her sixties or seventies with acute or convalescent COVID-19.

The CDR3 nucleotides read TGCGCCAGCAGCCAAGGACTAGCGGGGGACTACGAGCAGTACTTC. Protein: CASSQGLAGDYEQYF. The chain combines TRBV4-3 with TRBJ2-7, with 12 positions matching TRBD2. Germline CDR1 and CDR2: LGHNA and YSLEER. The CDR3 covers 15 residues. J lost 3 bases, V lost 1 base, and 1 base had no gene match.

The chain joins TRBV29-1 to TRBJ1-1, with 8 nucleotides matching TRBD1. In germline, CDR1 is SQVTM, CDR2 ANQGSEA. Trimming removed 3 bases from V and 4 bases from J; junction bases left unmatched: 7. The CDR3 consists of 14 residues. The CDR3 bases are TGCAGCGTTGAGGGGGACAGGCTCTCCACTGAAGCTTTCTTT. It yields the protein CSVEGDRLSTEAFF.

This sequence joins TRBV6-5 and TRBJ1-6; 11 bases fit TRBD1. Germline V gene sequence: CDR1 MNHEY, CDR2 SVGAGI. The ends lost 6 bases at V and 6 bases at J; junction bases unmatched: 4. The CDR3 totals 15 residues. Here the CDR3 reads CASRVGQGVNSPLHF. The CDR3 nucleotides are TGTGCCAGCAGGGTGGGACAGGGGGTTAATTCACCCCTCCACTTT.

The chain is built from TRBV5-5 and TRBJ1-2; D not certain. The CDR3 has 13 amino acids. The V end was cut by 5 bases, the J end by 3 bases, with 11 bases between. CDR1 is SGHKS and CDR2 is YYEKEE in the germline V gene (reference sequence). The CDR3 DNA follows: TGTGCCAGCAGACCCCAGAATTACTATGGCTACACCTTC. Translated: CASRPQNYYGYTF.

In its sample, this clone was seen a few times. The rearrangement joins TRBV6-2 or TRBV6-3 to TRBJ2-3, with 9 bases aligning to TRBD2. CDR3 size: 16 residues. Germline-derived CDR1 and CDR2 are MNHEY and SVGEGT. The junction had 6 bases not matched to a gene; V was cut back by 0 bases and J by 5 bases. CDR3 protein: CASSYSAGGLGDTQYF. CDR3 nucleotide sequence: TGTGCCAGCAGTTACTCTGCGGGGGGGCTTGGAGATACGCAGTATTTT.

V and J are TRBV9 and TRBJ2-1; 9 bases are a match to TRBD1. This CDR3 spans 15 amino acids. V trimming: 0 bases; J trimming: 7 bases; junction bases outside the gene matches: 5. The V gene's germline CDR1 is SGDLS and CDR2 YYNGEE. The CDR3 coding sequence is TGTGCCAGCAGCGTAGAGGGGACAGGGTCTAATGAGCAGTTCTTC. It yields the protein CASSVEGTGSNEQFF. Full variable domain (rest looked up from reference TRBV9 and TRBJ2-1): DSGVTQTPKHLITATGQRVTLRCSPRSGDLSVYWYQQSLDQGLQFLIQYYNGEERAKGNILERFSAQQFPDLHSELNLSSLELGDSALYFCASSVEGTGSNEQFFGPGTRLTVL.

The chain employs TRBV6-5 and TRBJ2-1; 11 bases align to TRBD2. The V gene's germline CDR1 is MNHEY and CDR2 SVGAGI. Trimming at V came to 4 bases and at J to 6 bases, leaving 2 bases not matched to a gene. The CDR3 consists of 14 residues. The CDR3 here is CASSSSGGPNEQFF. The CDR3 DNA reads TGTGCCAGCAGTTCTAGCGGGGGGCCCAATGAGCAGTTCTTC.

The rearrangement joins TRBV4-1 to TRBJ2-5; D is unresolved. The CDR3 is 13 amino acids. Trimming pared 1 base from V and 5 bases from J, leaving 8 bases between. Germline V lookup: CDR1 MGHRA, CDR2 YSYEKL. The CDR3: CASSQARRETQYF. CDR3 bases: TGCGCCAGCAGCCAAGCTAGGCGGGAGACCCAGTACTTC.

The CDR3 DNA follows: TGTGCCAGTAGTACTACCCCGGGGGGGCCCTATGGCTACACCTTC. Residues: CASSTTPGGPYGYTF. The chain carries TRBV19 and TRBJ1-2, with D possibly TRBD1 on 6 matching bases. Deletions cut 4 bases from V and 4 bases from J, with 16 bases between. CDR3 length equals 15 residues. CDR1 LNHDA and CDR2 SQIVND come from the germline V gene (reference sequence).

This clone appeared once. V and J are TRBV5-8 and TRBJ2-7; 7 nucleotides agree with TRBD2. Trimming at V came to 2 bases and at J to 6 bases, leaving 5 bases not matched to a gene. The CDR3 loop spans 13 amino acids. CDR1 and CDR2 (germline): SGHTS, YDEGEE. The CDR3 nucleotides read TGTGCCAGCAGCTTTGGACGGACTAGCGAGCAGTACTTC. Its translation: CASSFGRTSEQYF.

The V and J genes are TRBV9 and TRBJ2-3, with D maybe TRBD2 (6 bases). Germline values: CDR1 SGDLS, CDR2 YYNGEE. V was shortened by 1 base and J by 4 bases, with 10 bases between the two germline ends. This CDR3 comprises 14 residues. CDR3 nucleotides: TGTGCCAGCAGCGTATGGGAGGTGTCAGATACGCAGTATTTT. Encoded protein: CASSVWEVSDTQYF. Based on the CDR3 plus reference TRBV9 and TRBJ2-3, the full variable domain is DSGVTQTPKHLITATGQRVTLRCSPRSGDLSVYWYQQSLDQGLQFLIQYYNGEERAKGNILERFSAQQFPDLHSELNLSSLELGDSALYFCASSVWEVSDTQYFGPGTRLTVL.

DNA of the CDR3: TGTGCCAGCAGCCGGGTTCGGACAGATACGCAGTATTTT. It is translated as CASSRVRTDTQYF. V is TRBV6-5 and J is TRBJ2-3; D gene ambiguous. The CDR3 extends over 13 amino acids. The germline V gene encodes CDR1 MNHEY and CDR2 SVGAGI. V lost 6 bases and J lost 3, with 10 bases in between.

The chain has TRBV2 and TRBJ2-5; TRBD2 agrees at 13 bases. Germline V gives CDR1 SNHLY, CDR2 FYNNEI. The CDR3 has 18 residues. J gave up 5 bases and V 4 bases, and 13 bases lay outside the gene matches. CDR3 coding DNA: TGTGCCAGCAGTGGTGGACTACTAGCGGGGGGGCCGTTTGAGACCCAGTACTTC. It encodes CASSGGLLAGGPFETQYF.

V usage is TRBV27 and J usage is TRBJ2-2; 10 bases are a match to TRBD1. This CDR3 region has 16 residues. The germline V gene encodes CDR1 MNHEY and CDR2 SMNVEV (reference sequence). The ends lost 2 bases at V and 5 bases at J; junction bases unmatched: 5. CDR3 sequence reads: CASSLTVGQGTGELFF. CDR3 sequence (DNA): TGTGCCAGCAGTTTAACTGTGGGACAGGGGACCGGGGAGCTGTTTTTT.

The chain couples TRBV7-2 to TRBJ2-3; 11 bases align to TRBD2. V trimming: 2 bases; J trimming: 1 base; junction bases outside the gene matches: 2. Germline CDR1 reads SGHTA; CDR2 reads FQGNSA. There are 16 residues in the CDR3. The CDR3 loop is CASSLTSGGRTDTQYF. DNA of the CDR3: TGTGCCAGCAGCTTAACTAGCGGGGGACGCACAGATACGCAGTATTTT.

The rearrangement joins TRBV10-3 to TRBJ1-1, with D perhaps matching TRBD1 (6 bases). Germline CDR1 ENHRY, CDR2 SYGVKD. V was pared by 0 bases and J by 11 bases, with 13 bases between. CDR3 size: 13 residues. CDR3: CAISESLRGMAFF. CDR3 in DNA: TGTGCCATCAGTGAGTCGTTAAGGGGGATGGCTTTCTTT.

This chain joins TRBV10-3 and TRBJ2-2; 12 bases match TRBD2. The germline V gene encodes CDR1 ENHRY and CDR2 SYGVKD. The CDR3 loop spans 15 amino acids. After removal of 10 bases from V and 5 bases from J, the junction contained 8 bases not matched to a gene. The CDR3 DNA sequence: TGTGCCACCACCCAAGGACTAGCGGGGACCGGGGAGCTGTTTTTT. It codes for CATTQGLAGTGELFF.

This sequence joins TRBV19 and TRBJ1-1; TRBD1 might be the D (5 bases). Trimming left V 7 bases short and J 4 bases short, with 16 bases between. Germline CDR1 is LNHDA and CDR2 is SQIVND (reference sequence). This CDR3 spans 14 amino acids. CDR3 nucleotide sequence: TGTGCCAGTACCATCGGGGGGAGTGGCACTGAAGCTTTCTTT. Amino acid sequence: CASTIGGSGTEAFF.

This rearrangement joins TRBV5-1 to TRBJ2-2; 9 bases fit TRBD1. V lost 4 bases and J lost 2; bases outside the gene matches: 3. Germline CDR1 is SGHRS and CDR2 is YFSETQ. The CDR3 runs 15 residues. In DNA form, the CDR3 reads TGCGCCAGCAGCGCGGACAGGGGAAACACCGGGGAGCTGTTTTTT. This codes for CASSADRGNTGELFF.

The CDR3 DNA is TGTGCCAGCAGCTTAACTTGGCAGGGTAATGAAAAACTGTTTTTT. Its protein is CASSLTWQGNEKLFF. V gene TRBV7-2 combines with J gene TRBJ1-4, with a weak D call TRBD1 (5 bases). CDR3 size: 15 residues. Germline CDR1 is SGHTA and CDR2 is FQGNSA. V shed 2 bases and J shed 4 bases, with 11 bases lying between them.

This clone was observed a single time. Other DNA sequences from this sample encode an identical CDR3 as well. V gene TRBV9 combines with J gene TRBJ2-2; 13 nucleotides match TRBD2. The germline CDR1 and CDR2 sequences are SGDLS and YYNGEE. The CDR3 is 16 residues long. The V and J ends lost 0 bases and 4 bases, in that order; junction bases with no gene match: 0. CDR3 nucleotides: TGTGCCAGCAGCGTAGGGACTAGCGGGAGCACCGGGGAGCTGTTTTTT. This gives the protein CASSVGTSGSTGELFF.

This clone was counted between two and nine times. The chain is built from TRBV27 and TRBJ2-5; D is uncertain. This CDR3 has 8 residues. Germline V gives CDR1 MNHEY, CDR2 SMNVEV (reference sequence). The CDR3 nucleotides are TGTACAGCTGGGACCCAGTACTTC. Protein sequence: CTAGTQYF.

This clone has a count of ten or more. V and J are TRBV5-8 and TRBJ2-7; 9 bases agree with TRBD1. V gave up 9 bases and J gave up 6 bases; unmatched junction bases: 10. This CDR3 has 13 residues. The germline V gene encodes CDR1 SGHTS and CDR2 YDEGEE. CDR3 sequence reads: CAISGQGSSEQYF. The CDR3 bases are TGTGCCATCTCGGGACAGGGATCTTCCGAGCAGTACTTC.

The J gene is TRBJ1-2, the V gene TRBV7-2; 7 bases agree with TRBD1. The germline V gene has CDR1 SGHTA and CDR2 FQGNSA. V trimming: 5 bases; J trimming: 8 bases; junction bases outside the gene matches: 8. This CDR3 region has 13 residues. The CDR3 region has the DNA TGTGCCAGCAGCGATCGACAGGGAGGCGGCTACACCTTC. Translated, it gives CASSDRQGGGYTF.